This record covers a single T cell receptor beta chain. Libraries were prepared by immunoSEQ multiplex PCR; TCRdb keeps only in-frame clonotypes and omits some of them. The sample carries more than 75,000 clones, 90% recorded once. The sample originates from a study of T cell responses to AZD1222 COVID-19 vaccine. CDR3 length: 14 residues. CDR1 SGHRS and CDR2 YFSETQ come from the germline V gene. The V end lost 3 bases, the J end lost 5 bases, and 13 bases lay between the germline ends. The sequences come from peripheral blood, collected 28 days after the second AZD1222 dose. J is TRBJ2-3 and V is TRBV5-1, with D perhaps matching TRBD1 (5 bases). The clonotype comes from an adult who received the AZD1222 COVID-19 vaccine. The CDR3 reads CASSSTPTGDTQYF. Here the CDR3 DNA reads TGCGCCAGCAGCTCTACGCCTACAGGAGATACGCAGTATTTT.